This paragraph reports one T cell receptor beta chain. Losses at the gene ends were 5 bases for V and 3 bases for J; bases not matched to a gene: 7. Looked up from germline, CDR1 is SGHTA and CDR2 is FQGNSA. The CDR3 spans 15 residues. This sample is drawn from a study of radiation and T cells in renal cell carcinoma. Study summary: Nephrectomy followed 15 Gy stereotactic body radiation by 4 weeks.

Time point in this sample: baseline pretreatment blood. Treatment: 15 Gy SBRT to primary tumor, nephrectomy 4 weeks later. Assay: immunoSEQ multiplex PCR; the TCRdb copy retains only in-frame clones and omits some. The sample holds 110,000 to 150,000 clones, approximately 87% seen once. This receptor was identified in a woman between 45 and 65 years old with renal cell carcinoma. The chain combines TRBV7-2 with TRBJ1-2; 9 bases fit TRBD1. The sample in question was blood, obtained from a patient whose treatment included radiotherapy and nephrectomy. CDR3 DNA: TGTGCCAGCAGCACGGGACAGGGCAAGGACTATGGCTACACCTTC. This gives the protein CASSTGQGKDYGYTF.